What follows are 14 T cell receptor beta chains derived from one specimen sequenced in a study of cytomegalovirus exposure and HLA in healthy donors. PCR was performed using 60 Vbeta and 13 Jbeta primers. Method: immunoSEQ multiplex PCR; TCRdb's copy keeps in-frame clones and lacks some. The table lists 60,000 to 90,000 clones, about 67% of them singletons. What was sequenced was PBMCs. The source of these receptors is a man in his forties or fifties in good health and CMV-seropositive.

This sequence joins TRBV6-5 and TRBJ2-1, with TRBD2 identical over 11 bases. Trimming removed 0 bases from V and 6 bases from J; junction bases left unmatched: 1. CDR3 length: 15 residues. Germline-derived CDR1 and CDR2 are MNHEY and SVGAGI. The CDR3 protein is CASSYSTSGSNEQFF. The CDR3 DNA is TGTGCCAGCAGTTACTCTACTAGCGGGAGCAATGAGCAGTTCTTC.

This rearrangement joins TRBV6-5 to TRBJ1-2; tentative D call: TRBD1 (5 bases). The CDR3 is made up of 13 amino acids. CDR1 and CDR2 from the germline V gene are MNHEY and SVGAGI. Deletions cut 4 bases from V and 3 bases from J, with 9 bases between. CDR3 sequence (DNA): TGTGCCAGCAGTTCAGGGTTGGACTATGGCTACACCTTC. Protein: CASSSGLDYGYTF.

The rearrangement joins TRBV2 to TRBJ1-2, with 7 bases fitting TRBD1. V was clipped by 5 bases and J by 4 bases; unmatched bases: 10. The germline gives CDR1 SNHLY, CDR2 FYNNEI. The CDR3 extends over 15 amino acids. CDR3 nucleotide sequence: TGTGCCAGCAGTTCACGGACAGGATATAGCTATGGCTACACCTTC. This sequence encodes CASSSRTGYSYGYTF. Full variable domain (rest looked up from reference TRBV2 and TRBJ1-2): EPEVTQTPSHQVTQMGQEVILRCVPISNHLYFYWYRQILGQKVEFLVSFYNNEISEKSEIFDDQFSVERPDGSNFTLKIRSTKLEDSAMYFCASSSRTGYSYGYTFGSGTRLTVV.

The chain uses TRBV7-9 and TRBJ2-3; D uncertain. The V gene's germline CDR1 is SEHNR and CDR2 FQNEAQ (reference sequence). The CDR3 has 15 amino acids. V lost 1 base and J lost 6, with 14 bases in between. In DNA form, the CDR3 reads TGTGCCAGCAGCTTAGAACAGTCTGTAACGGATACGCAGTATTTT. This sequence encodes CASSLEQSVTDTQYF.

The chain couples TRBV27 to TRBJ1-5, with 8 nucleotides matching TRBD1. Looked up from germline, CDR1 is MNHEY and CDR2 is SMNVEV (reference sequence). This CDR3 has 15 amino acids. J lost 7 bases, V lost 5 bases, and 10 bases had no gene match. CDR3 sequence: CASSRTGPAVQPQHF. The CDR3 DNA reads as TGTGCCAGCAGTCGGACAGGGCCTGCGGTCCAGCCCCAGCATTTT.

This clone was picked up a small number of times. The V call is TRBV6-5, the J call TRBJ2-3, with D possibly matching TRBD2 (6 bases). Germline V gene lookup returns CDR1 MNHEY and CDR2 SVGAGI. CDR3 length: 15 amino acids. Trimming stripped 6 bases from V and 0 bases from J, with 13 bases between. The CDR3 reads CASRLGLTSTDTQYF. The CDR3 DNA sequence: TGTGCCAGCAGACTCGGACTAACTAGCACAGATACGCAGTATTTT.

The chain uses TRBV28 and TRBJ2-5; weak D call: TRBD2 (6 bases). V lost 6 bases and J 7 bases, leaving 18 bases between the germline ends. CDR1 and CDR2 (germline): MDHEN, SYDVKM. The CDR3 has 14 residues. CDR3 loop: CASSSPGLQGTQYF. CDR3 nucleotides: TGTGCCAGCAGCTCGCCGGGACTCCAGGGGACCCAGTACTTC.

This rearrangement joins TRBV27 to TRBJ2-3; TRBD1 aligns across 7 bases. V shed 3 bases and J 3 bases; nucleotides not matched to a gene: 3. Germline V gene lookup returns CDR1 MNHEY and CDR2 SMNVEV (reference sequence). The CDR3 contains 14 residues. The CDR3 sequence: CASSLARGTDTQYF. The CDR3, as DNA: TGTGCCAGCAGTTTGGCCAGGGGGACAGATACGCAGTATTTT.

This clone was counted once. This chain connects TRBV6-5 to TRBJ2-7; a weak D match, TRBD1 (6 bases). Between the trimmed V and J ends, which lost 7 bases and 0 bases, there was a span of 16 bases. Germline lookup yields CDR1 MNHEY and CDR2 SVGAGI. The CDR3 is 15 amino acids. DNA for the CDR3: TGTGCCAGCAAAAACGACAGGACCAGCTCCTACGAGCAGTACTTC. It codes for CASKNDRTSSYEQYF.

V gene TRBV6-1 combines with J gene TRBJ1-2; no firm D call. Trimming left V 3 bases short and J 7 bases short, with 15 bases between. Germline CDR1 is MNHNS and CDR2 is SASEGT. The CDR3 consists of 14 residues. CDR3 sequence (DNA): TGTGCCAGCAGTGAGATCGTCTCTCTCAGTGGCTACACCTTC. This sequence encodes CASSEIVSLSGYTF.

The gene calls are TRBV6-5 and TRBJ2-6; no definite D call. Per germline, CDR1 MNHEY and CDR2 SVGAGI. V shed 5 bases and J shed 2 bases, with 7 bases lying between them. The CDR3 loop spans 14 amino acids. The CDR3 nucleotides are TGTGCCAGCAGTCAAACAGCTGGGGCCAACGTCCTGACTTTC. The encoded protein is CASSQTAGANVLTF.

The chain employs TRBV28 and TRBJ1-2, with TRBD1 matching over 10 bases. With 8 bases clipped from V and 8 bases from J, the junction kept 11 bases outside the gene matches. From germline, CDR1 is MDHEN and CDR2 SYDVKM. This CDR3 contains 14 residues. CDR3 loop: CASYRQGASGGYTF. The CDR3 nucleotides read TGTGCCAGCTACCGACAGGGGGCTTCGGGCGGCTACACCTTC.

The V gene is TRBV5-3, the J gene TRBJ1-1; D is uncertain. TRBV5-3 is treated as an ORF (open reading frame) with a function not yet certain. This CDR3 contains 16 residues. V was pared by 0 bases and J by 5 bases, with 17 bases between. DNA of the CDR3: TGTGCCAGAAGCTTGGCAAGCATAACAGCAAGTACTGAAGCTTTCTTT. Translation gives CARSLASITASTEAFF.

The chain links TRBV2 to TRBJ1-3; tentative D call: TRBD1 (6 bases). Germline assignment: CDR1 SNHLY and CDR2 FYNNEI. V lost 4 bases and J 3 bases, leaving 13 bases between the germline ends. The CDR3 covers 15 residues. The DNA for the CDR3 is TGTGCCAGCAGTGGCCAGGGGCGGGTTGGAAACACCATATATTTT. The encoded protein is CASSGQGRVGNTIYF. Supplemented by reference TRBV2 and TRBJ1-3, the full variable domain reads EPEVTQTPSHQVTQMGQEVILRCVPISNHLYFYWYRQILGQKVEFLVSFYNNEISEKSEIFDDQFSVERPDGSNFTLKIRSTKLEDSAMYFCASSGQGRVGNTIYFGEGSWLTVV.